A single sample is the source of the 15 T cell receptor beta chains below, sequenced in a study of blood T cell repertoires in COVID-19. The assay was immunoSEQ multiplex PCR, and TCRdb's table has in-frame clones only and misses some. The data show over 35,000 clones, approximately 85% seen once. What was sequenced was peripheral blood. The receptors stem from a man aged 60 to 69 with active or convalescent COVID-19.

This sequence joins TRBV6-1 and TRBJ1-3, with D perhaps matching TRBD1 (6 bases). Trimming removed 0 bases from V and 0 bases from J, with 12 bases in between. Germline assignment: CDR1 MNHNS and CDR2 SASEGT. The CDR3 loop spans 17 amino acids. The CDR3 is CASSEAQGRLSGNTIYF. In nucleotides, the CDR3 is TGTGCCAGCAGTGAAGCGCAGGGGCGACTCTCTGGAAACACCATATATTTT.

CDR3 sequence (DNA): TGTGCCAGCAGCCAAGACCCCAGGGGACTACGTGGCTACACCTTC. It codes for CASSQDPRGLRGYTF. The V and J genes are TRBV4-2 and TRBJ1-2, with D perhaps TRBD1 (6 bases). The germline gives CDR1 LGHNA, CDR2 YNFKEQ. This CDR3 has 15 residues. Trimming pared 0 bases from V and 7 bases from J, leaving 15 bases between.

This clone was detected once. V gene TRBV2 combines with J gene TRBJ2-5; D remains ambiguous. The V end lost 6 bases, the J end lost 2 bases, and 4 bases lay between the germline ends. Germline CDR1 reads SNHLY; CDR2 reads FYNNEI. CDR3 length: 11 residues. Here the CDR3 DNA reads TGTGCCAGCAGGCGGCAAGAGACCCAGTACTTC. Its protein is CASRRQETQYF.

This clone was observed once. This chain joins TRBV3-1 (or the pseudogene TRBV3-2) and TRBJ1-1; D might be TRBD1 (5 bases). Deletions cut 3 bases from V and 8 bases from J, with 13 bases between. This CDR3 is 13 amino acids long. The germline V gene has CDR1 LGHDT and CDR2 YNNKEL (reference sequence). CDR3 residues: CASSQGGREEAFF. CDR3 nucleotides: TGTGCCAGCAGCCAGGGGGGAAGAGAAGAAGCTTTCTTT.

The chain uses TRBV9 and TRBJ2-1; 7 positions match TRBD2. V gave up 0 bases and J gave up 4 bases; unmatched junction bases: 13. The CDR3 is 18 residues long. Germline V gene data show CDR1 as SGDLS and CDR2 as YYNGEE. The CDR3 is CASSVARMGEGGYNEQFF. The CDR3 DNA is TGTGCCAGCAGCGTAGCTAGGATGGGGGAGGGCGGGTACAATGAGCAGTTCTTC.

The chain has TRBV5-4 and TRBJ1-1, with TRBD1 as a possible D gene (5 bases). There are 14 residues in the CDR3. V was shortened by 4 bases and J by 2 bases, with 12 bases between the two germline ends. CDR1 SGHNT and CDR2 YYREEE come from the germline V gene (reference sequence). In DNA form, the CDR3 reads TGTGCCAGCAGCAAAGCTGACAGCAACACTGAAGCTTTCTTT. This gives the protein CASSKADSNTEAFF.

CDR3 protein: CASSGLAGAIDEQFF. The CDR3, as DNA: TGTGCCAGCAGTGGACTAGCGGGAGCGATTGATGAGCAGTTCTTC. The rearrangement uses TRBV2 and TRBJ2-1, with TRBD2 matching 12 bases. J lost 8 bases, V lost 4 bases, and 6 bases had no gene match. Germline CDR1 is SNHLY and CDR2 is FYNNEI. The CDR3 is 15 residues long.

The V and J genes are TRBV9 and TRBJ2-6; a weak D match, TRBD2 (6 bases). V was pared by 2 bases and J by 0 bases, with 15 bases between. The CDR3 is made up of 18 amino acids. Germline loops: CDR1 SGDLS, CDR2 YYNGEE. The CDR3 protein is CASSVEPSSASGANVLTF. The CDR3 DNA reads as TGTGCCAGCAGCGTGGAACCTTCTAGCGCCTCTGGGGCCAACGTCCTGACTTTC.

This clone appeared once. The chain combines TRBV30 with TRBJ1-5; a weak D match, TRBD1 (6 bases). The CDR3 contains 13 residues. Germline assignment: CDR1 GTSNPN and CDR2 SVGIG (reference sequence). Trimming removed 5 bases at V and 5 bases at J, with 13 bases between. CDR3 nucleotide sequence: TGTGCCTGGGACCAGGGGTGGGATCAGCCCCAGCATTTT. Translation: CAWDQGWDQPQHF.

The chain joins TRBV19 to TRBJ1-6, with D perhaps matching TRBD1 (6 bases). V lost 5 bases to trimming and J lost 4 bases, with 12 bases between them. There are 15 residues in the CDR3. Looked up from germline, CDR1 is LNHDA and CDR2 is SQIVND (reference sequence). CDR3 sequence (DNA): TGTGCCAGTAGTCTAAAGGACAGTTATAATTCACCCCTCCACTTT. Its protein product is CASSLKDSYNSPLHF.

V usage is TRBV4-1 and J usage is TRBJ2-5; 8 positions agree with TRBD2. Germline V gene lookup returns CDR1 MGHRA and CDR2 YSYEKL. J was trimmed by 5 bases and V by 3 bases; bases with no gene match: 8. This CDR3 contains 15 residues. The CDR3 is CASSHWGASGETQYF. Written as DNA, the CDR3 is TGCGCCAGCAGCCATTGGGGCGCTAGCGGGGAGACCCAGTACTTC.

This clone was recorded a few times. This chain uses TRBV7-9 with TRBJ2-3; TRBD1 agrees at 8 bases. Germline V gene data show CDR1 as SEHNR and CDR2 as FQNEAQ (reference sequence). With 3 bases clipped from V and 14 bases from J, the junction kept 25 bases outside the gene matches. This CDR3 has 18 amino acids. CDR3 coding DNA: TGTGCCAGCAGCTTCAATCAGGGGGCCCGGGCCTCCTCAGGCACGGGGTATTTT. Protein: CASSFNQGARASSGTGYF.

The V and J genes are TRBV11-3 and TRBJ1-3, with 7 bases that match TRBD1. With V trimmed by 5 bases and J by 0 bases, 10 bases remained unmatched. CDR1 and CDR2 from the germline V gene are SGHNT and YENEEA. The CDR3 length is 17 residues. CDR3 sequence: CASSTRGQLSSGNTIYF. The DNA for the CDR3 is TGTGCCAGCAGCACCCGGGGACAGCTTAGCTCTGGAAACACCATATATTTT.

This clone turned up a few times. J is TRBJ1-1 and V is TRBV30; D is perhaps TRBD1 (5 bases). Trimming removed 3 bases from V and 1 base from J, with 6 bases in between. Germline CDR1 and CDR2: GTSNPN and SVGIG (reference sequence). The CDR3 loop spans 12 amino acids. The CDR3 coding sequence is TGTGCCTGGAGACAGGAGAACACTGAAGCTTTCTTT. It translates to CAWRQENTEAFF.

The chain uses TRBV7-2 and TRBJ2-7; D not certain. The CDR3 has 16 amino acids. V lost 5 bases to trimming and J lost 0 bases, with 17 bases between them. Germline V gene sequence: CDR1 SGHTA, CDR2 FQGNSA. The CDR3 DNA follows: TGTGCCAGCAGCCTTGGCGAACCCCCTAGCTCCTACGAGCAGTACGTC. This sequence encodes CASSLGEPPSSYEQYV.